This T cell receptor beta chain was recovered during a study of OX40 agonist ivuxolimab in advanced cancers. As for the study in general: Every 2 weeks, ivuxolimab was infused into the patients intravenously at between 0.01 and 10 mg/kg. People in dose escalation had one of these cancers: hepatocellular carcinoma, melanoma, renal cell or head and neck cancer. Study-wide results and caveats: CD4+ and CD8+ T cells in blood underwent clonal expansion by week 6 at 0.1 to 3.0 mg/kg. On average, CD8+ T cells had more expanded clones than CD4+.

J lost 1 base, V lost 3 bases, and 4 bases had no gene match. The CDR3 spans 15 residues. Looked up from germline, CDR1 is SGDLS and CDR2 is YYNGEE. Regarding this clone: Its cognate antigen is unknown.

Using immunoSEQ multiplex PCR, the repertoire was profiled, and TCRdb retains in-frame clones only, with some absent. The top ten hold around 2.7% of the sample, which has 84,000 or so clones, roughly 82% seen once. The sequence came from an adult with an advanced solid tumor such as melanoma, head and neck, liver or kidney cancer. The chain links TRBV9 to TRBJ2-1; TRBD2 matches at 7 bases. The sequencing used CD4+ or CD8+ T cells sorted from blood, collected in a trial of the OX40 agonist ivuxolimab. The CDR3 here is CASSGTGGSYNEQFF. In nucleotides, the CDR3 is TGTGCCAGCAGCGGAACCGGGGGGTCCTACAATGAGCAGTTCTTC. Supplemented by reference TRBV9 and TRBJ2-1, the full variable domain reads DSGVTQTPKHLITATGQRVTLRCSPRSGDLSVYWYQQSLDQGLQFLIQYYNGEERAKGNILERFSAQQFPDLHSELNLSSLELGDSALYFCASSGTGGSYNEQFFGPGTRLTVL.